This TCR beta chain was sequenced during a study of response to subunit inactivated influenza vaccine. TCRdb reprocessed the RT-PCR reads with MiXCR, giving one entry per CDR3 protein. This table holds roughly 790,000 distinct CDR3 sequences, around 20% found once. Whole-study findings and limits: Each seasonal influenza vaccination, the authors suggested, recruits few new T cells.

This clonotype has a count of ten or more. Its cognate antigen is unknown. Germline lookup yields CDR1 MDHEN and CDR2 SYDVKM. This CDR3 spans 13 amino acids. The V end was cut by 7 bases, the J end by 3 bases, with 13 bases between. The source is a man aged 50-60 years who received an inactivated influenza vaccine. The rearrangement links TRBV28 to TRBJ2-7; D gene ambiguous. The starting material was PBMCs from blood, obtained around 5 days after vaccination. The CDR3 region is CASISRSVYEQYF. Here the CDR3 DNA reads TGTGCCAGCATCTCGAGGAGCGTCTACGAGCAGTACTTC.